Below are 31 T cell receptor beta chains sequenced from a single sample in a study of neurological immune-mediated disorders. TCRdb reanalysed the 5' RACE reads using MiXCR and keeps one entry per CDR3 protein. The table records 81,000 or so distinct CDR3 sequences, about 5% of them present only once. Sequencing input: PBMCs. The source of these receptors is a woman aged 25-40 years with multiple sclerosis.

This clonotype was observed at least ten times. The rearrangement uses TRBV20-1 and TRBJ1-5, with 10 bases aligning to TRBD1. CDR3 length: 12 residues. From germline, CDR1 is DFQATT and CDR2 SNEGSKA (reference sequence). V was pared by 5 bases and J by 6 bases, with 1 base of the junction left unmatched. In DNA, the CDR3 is TGCAGTGCTCGACAGGGGGCTCAGCCCCAGCATTTT. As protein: CSARQGAQPQHF.

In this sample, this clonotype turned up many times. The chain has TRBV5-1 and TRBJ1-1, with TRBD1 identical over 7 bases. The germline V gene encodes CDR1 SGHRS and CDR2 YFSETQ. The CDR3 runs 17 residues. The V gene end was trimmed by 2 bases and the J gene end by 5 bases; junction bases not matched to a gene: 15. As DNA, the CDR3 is TGCGCCAGCAGCTTAGGGTGGCCCGAGGGGGCGAGGACTGAAGCTTTCTTT. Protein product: CASSLGWPEGARTEAFF.

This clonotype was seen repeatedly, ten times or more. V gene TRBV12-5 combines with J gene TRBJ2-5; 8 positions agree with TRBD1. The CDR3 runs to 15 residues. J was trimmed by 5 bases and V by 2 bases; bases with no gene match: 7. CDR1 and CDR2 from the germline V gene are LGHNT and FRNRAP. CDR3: CASGLSQGASETQYF. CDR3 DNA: TGTGCTAGTGGTTTGAGCCAGGGGGCGTCGGAGACCCAGTACTTC.

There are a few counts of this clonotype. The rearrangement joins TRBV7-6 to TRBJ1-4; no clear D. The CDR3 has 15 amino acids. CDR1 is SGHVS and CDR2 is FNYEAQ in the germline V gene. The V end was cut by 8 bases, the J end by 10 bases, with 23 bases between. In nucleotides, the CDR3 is TGTGCCAGCGGGGTAGGATCGGACGGGGTTGGAAAACTGTTTTTT. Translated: CASGVGSDGVGKLFF.

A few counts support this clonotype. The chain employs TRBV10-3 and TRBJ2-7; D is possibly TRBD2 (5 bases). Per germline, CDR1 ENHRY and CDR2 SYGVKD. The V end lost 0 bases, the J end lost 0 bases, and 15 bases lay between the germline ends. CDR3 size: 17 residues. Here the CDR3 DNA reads TGTGCCATCAGTGAGTCGATGGAAGAGCGGAGCTCCTACGAGCAGTACTTC. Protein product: CAISESMEERSSYEQYF.

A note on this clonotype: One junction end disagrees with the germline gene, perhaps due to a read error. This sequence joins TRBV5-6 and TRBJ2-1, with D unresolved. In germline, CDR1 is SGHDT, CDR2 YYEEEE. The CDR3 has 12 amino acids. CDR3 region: CDSSKTKNEQFF. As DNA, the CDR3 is TGTGACAGCAGCAAAACAAAAAATGAGCAGTTCTTC.

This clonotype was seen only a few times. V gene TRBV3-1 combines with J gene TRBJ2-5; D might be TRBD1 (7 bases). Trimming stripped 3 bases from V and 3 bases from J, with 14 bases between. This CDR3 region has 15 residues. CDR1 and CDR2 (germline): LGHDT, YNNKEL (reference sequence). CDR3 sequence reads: CASSHSSRGEETQYF. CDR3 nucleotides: TGTGCCAGCAGCCATTCCTCCAGGGGGGAAGAGACCCAGTACTTC.

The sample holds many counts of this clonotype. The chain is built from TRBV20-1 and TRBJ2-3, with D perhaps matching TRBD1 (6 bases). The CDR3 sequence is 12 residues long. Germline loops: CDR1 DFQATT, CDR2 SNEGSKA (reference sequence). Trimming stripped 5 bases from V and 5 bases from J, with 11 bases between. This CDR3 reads CSAVLGGDTQYF. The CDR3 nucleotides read TGCAGTGCTGTACTAGGGGGAGATACGCAGTATTTT.

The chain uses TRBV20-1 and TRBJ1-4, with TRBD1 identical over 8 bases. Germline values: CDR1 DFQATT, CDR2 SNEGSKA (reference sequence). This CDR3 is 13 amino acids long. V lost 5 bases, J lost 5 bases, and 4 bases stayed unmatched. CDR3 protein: CSAQTGANEKLFF. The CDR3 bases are TGCAGTGCTCAGACAGGGGCGAATGAAAAACTGTTTTTT.

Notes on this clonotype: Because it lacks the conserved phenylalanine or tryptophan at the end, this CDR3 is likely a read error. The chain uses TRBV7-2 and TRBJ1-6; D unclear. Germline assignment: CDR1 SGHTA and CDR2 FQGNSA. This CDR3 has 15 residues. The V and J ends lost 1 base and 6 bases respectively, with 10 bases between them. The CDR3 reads CASSLGRPINSPLHN. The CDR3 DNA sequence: TGTGCCAGCAGCTTAGGCAGGCCAATTAATTCACCCCTCCACAAT.

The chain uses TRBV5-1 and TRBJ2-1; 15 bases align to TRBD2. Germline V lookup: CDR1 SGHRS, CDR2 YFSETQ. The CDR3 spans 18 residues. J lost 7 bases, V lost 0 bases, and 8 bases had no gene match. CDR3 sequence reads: CASSLARGLAGGRNEQFF. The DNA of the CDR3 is TGCGCCAGCAGCTTGGCCCGAGGACTAGCGGGAGGGAGGAATGAGCAGTTCTTC.

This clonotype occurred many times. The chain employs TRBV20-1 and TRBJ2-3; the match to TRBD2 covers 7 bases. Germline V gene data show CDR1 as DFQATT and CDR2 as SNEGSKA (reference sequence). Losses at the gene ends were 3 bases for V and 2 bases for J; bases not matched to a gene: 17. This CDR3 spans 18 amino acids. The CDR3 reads CSARLLTEGGTVTDTQYF. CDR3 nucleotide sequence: TGCAGTGCTAGGCTCCTCACAGAGGGAGGGACGGTCACAGATACGCAGTATTTT.

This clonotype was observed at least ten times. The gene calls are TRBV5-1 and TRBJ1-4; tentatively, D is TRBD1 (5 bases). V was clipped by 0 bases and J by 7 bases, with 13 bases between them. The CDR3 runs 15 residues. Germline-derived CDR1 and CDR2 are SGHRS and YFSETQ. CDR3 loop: CASSLEGGAGEKLFF. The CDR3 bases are TGCGCCAGCAGCTTGGAAGGTGGGGCTGGTGAAAAACTGTTTTTT.

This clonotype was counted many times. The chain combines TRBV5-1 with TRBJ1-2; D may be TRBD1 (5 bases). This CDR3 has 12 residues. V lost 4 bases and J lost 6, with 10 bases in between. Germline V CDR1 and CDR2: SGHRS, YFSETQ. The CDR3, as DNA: TGCGCCAGCAGCCAGGGAGGGAATGGCTACACCTTC. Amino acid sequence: CASSQGGNGYTF.

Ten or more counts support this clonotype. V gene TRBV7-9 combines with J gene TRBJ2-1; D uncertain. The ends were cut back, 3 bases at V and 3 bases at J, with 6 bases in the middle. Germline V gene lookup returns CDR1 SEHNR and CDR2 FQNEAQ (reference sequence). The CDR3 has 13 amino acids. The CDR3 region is CASSFGVYNEQFF. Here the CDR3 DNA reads TGTGCCAGCAGCTTCGGAGTCTACAATGAGCAGTTCTTC.

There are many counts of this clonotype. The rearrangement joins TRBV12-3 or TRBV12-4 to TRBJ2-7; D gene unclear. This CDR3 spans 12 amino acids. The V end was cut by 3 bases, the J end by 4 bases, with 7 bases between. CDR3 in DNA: TGTGCCAGCAGTTTCGGCTCGTACGAGCAGTACTTC. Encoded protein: CASSFGSYEQYF.

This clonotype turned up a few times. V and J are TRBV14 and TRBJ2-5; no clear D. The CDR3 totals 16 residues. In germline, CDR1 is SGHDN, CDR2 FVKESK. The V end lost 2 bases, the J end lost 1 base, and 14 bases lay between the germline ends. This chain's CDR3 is CASSQNVLQPQETQYF. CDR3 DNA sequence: TGTGCCAGCAGCCAAAACGTCCTACAGCCCCAAGAGACCCAGTACTTC.

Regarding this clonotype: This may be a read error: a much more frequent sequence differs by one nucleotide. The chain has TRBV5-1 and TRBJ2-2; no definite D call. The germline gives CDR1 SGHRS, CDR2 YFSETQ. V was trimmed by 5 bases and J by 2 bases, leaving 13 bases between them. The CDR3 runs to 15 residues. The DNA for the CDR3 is TGCGCCAGCAGTCAATTCGGCTTTAACACCGGGGAGCTGTTTTTT. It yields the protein CASSQFGFNTGELFF. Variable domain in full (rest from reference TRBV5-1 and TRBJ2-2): KAGVTQTPRYLIKTRGQQVTLSCSPISGHRSVSWYQQTPGQGLQFLFEYFSETQRNKGNFPGRFSGRQFSNSRSEMNVSTLELGDSALYLCASSQFGFNTGELFFGEGSRLTVL.

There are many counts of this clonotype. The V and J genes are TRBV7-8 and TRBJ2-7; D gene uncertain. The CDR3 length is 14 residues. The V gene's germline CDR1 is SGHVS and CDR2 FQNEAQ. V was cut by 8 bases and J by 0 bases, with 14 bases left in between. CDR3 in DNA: TGTGCCAGCTCTATGGGCACCCGCTCCTACGAGCAGTACTTC. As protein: CASSMGTRSYEQYF.

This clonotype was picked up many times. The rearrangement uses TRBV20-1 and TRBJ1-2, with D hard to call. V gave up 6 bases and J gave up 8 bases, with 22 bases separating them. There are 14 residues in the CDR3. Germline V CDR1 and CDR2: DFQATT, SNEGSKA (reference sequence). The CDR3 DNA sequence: TGCAGTGCCCCGAAAGGAGGGCAGGCTGAAGGCTACACCTTC. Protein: CSAPKGGQAEGYTF.

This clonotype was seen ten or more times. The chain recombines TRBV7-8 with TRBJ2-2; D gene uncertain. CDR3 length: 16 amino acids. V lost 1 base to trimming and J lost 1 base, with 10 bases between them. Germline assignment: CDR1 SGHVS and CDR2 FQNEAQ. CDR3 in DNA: TGTGCCAGCAGCTTAGGTACCGCGGAGAACACCGGGGAGCTGTTTTTT. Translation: CASSLGTAENTGELFF.

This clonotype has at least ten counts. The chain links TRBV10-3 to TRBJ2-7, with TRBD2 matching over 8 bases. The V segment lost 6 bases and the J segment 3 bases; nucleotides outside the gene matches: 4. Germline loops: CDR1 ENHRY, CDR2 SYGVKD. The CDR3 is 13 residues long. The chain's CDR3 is CAISAGTSYEQYV. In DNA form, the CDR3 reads TGTGCCATCAGCGCTGGGACTAGCTACGAGCAGTACGTC.

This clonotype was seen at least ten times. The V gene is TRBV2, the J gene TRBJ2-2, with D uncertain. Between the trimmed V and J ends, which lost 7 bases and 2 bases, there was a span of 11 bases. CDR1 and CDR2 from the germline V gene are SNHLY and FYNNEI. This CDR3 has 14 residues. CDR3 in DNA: TGTGCCAGCACCAAGGGTTCTAACACCGGGGAGCTGTTTTTT. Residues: CASTKGSNTGELFF.

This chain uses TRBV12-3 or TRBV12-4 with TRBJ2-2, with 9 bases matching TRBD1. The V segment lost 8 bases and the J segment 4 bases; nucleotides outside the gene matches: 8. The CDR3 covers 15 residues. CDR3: CASGYWTGATGELFF. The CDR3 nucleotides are TGTGCCAGCGGCTATTGGACAGGGGCCACCGGGGAGCTGTTTTTT.

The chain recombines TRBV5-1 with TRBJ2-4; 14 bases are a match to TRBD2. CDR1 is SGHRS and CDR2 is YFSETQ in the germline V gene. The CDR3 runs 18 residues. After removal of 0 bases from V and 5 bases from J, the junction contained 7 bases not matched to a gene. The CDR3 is CASSLGSGTSGGQNIQYF. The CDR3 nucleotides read TGCGCCAGCAGCTTGGGCTCCGGGACTAGCGGGGGTCAAAACATTCAGTACTTC.

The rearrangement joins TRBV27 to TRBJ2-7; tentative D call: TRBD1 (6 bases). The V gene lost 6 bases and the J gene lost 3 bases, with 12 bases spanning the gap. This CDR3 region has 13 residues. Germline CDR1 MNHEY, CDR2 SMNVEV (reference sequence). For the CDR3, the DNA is TGTGCCAGCAGGCCTATGACAGGCTACGAGCAGTACTTC. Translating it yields CASRPMTGYEQYF.

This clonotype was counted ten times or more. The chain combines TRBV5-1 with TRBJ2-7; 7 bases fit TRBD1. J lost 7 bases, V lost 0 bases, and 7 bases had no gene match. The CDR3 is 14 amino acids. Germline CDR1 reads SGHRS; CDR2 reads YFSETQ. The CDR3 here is CASSLVETGWEQYF. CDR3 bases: TGCGCCAGCAGCTTGGTTGAGACAGGGTGGGAGCAGTACTTC.

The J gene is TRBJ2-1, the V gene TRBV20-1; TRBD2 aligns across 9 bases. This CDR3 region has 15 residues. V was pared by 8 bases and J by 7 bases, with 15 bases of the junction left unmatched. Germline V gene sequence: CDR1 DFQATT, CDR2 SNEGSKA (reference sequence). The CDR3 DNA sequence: TGCAGTTGCTCTCATAGCGGGAGAGGGGGGAATGAGCAGTTCTTC. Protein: CSCSHSGRGGNEQFF.

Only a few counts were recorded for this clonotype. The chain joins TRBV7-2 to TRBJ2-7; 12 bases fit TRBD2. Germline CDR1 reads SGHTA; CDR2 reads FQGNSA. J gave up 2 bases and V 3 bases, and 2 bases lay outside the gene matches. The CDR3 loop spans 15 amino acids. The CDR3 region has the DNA TGTGCCAGCAGCTTGGCTAGCGGGGGGGCCTACGAGCAGTACGTC. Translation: CASSLASGGAYEQYV.

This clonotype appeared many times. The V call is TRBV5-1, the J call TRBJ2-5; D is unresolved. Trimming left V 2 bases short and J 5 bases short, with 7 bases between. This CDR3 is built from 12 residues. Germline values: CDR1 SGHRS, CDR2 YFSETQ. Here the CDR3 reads CASSFVGETQYF. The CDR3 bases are TGCGCCAGCAGCTTCGTGGGGGAGACCCAGTACTTC.

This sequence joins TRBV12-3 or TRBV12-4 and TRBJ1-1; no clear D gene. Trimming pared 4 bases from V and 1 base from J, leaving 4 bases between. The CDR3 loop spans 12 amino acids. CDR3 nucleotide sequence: TGTGCCAGCAGTTCGGGGAACACTGAAGCTTTCTTT. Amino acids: CASSSGNTEAFF.